The text below deals with one TCR beta chain. The antigen is unknown. The source of the sample is a study of cytomegalovirus exposure and HLA in healthy donors. Study conclusions and caveats: About 87% or about 30% of the time was how often most TCR beta V segments were productive, according to an earlier analysis. Versus the roughly 670-donor mean, an Asian-associated ancestry cluster reportedly showed fewer N-insertions in a later analysis. Trimming of TCR beta V- and J-genes showed a link, identified in a later analysis, to a missense DCLRE1C variant. In a later analysis, HLA-associated TCR beta chains were more clonally expanded than equally common others.

The junction had 5 bases not matched to a gene; V was cut back by 2 bases and J by 0 bases. Germline lookup yields CDR1 MDHEN and CDR2 SYDVKM. This CDR3 spans 16 amino acids. Use of 60 Vbeta and 13 Jbeta primers characterized the PCR. Profiling relied on immunoSEQ multiplex PCR, and the TCRdb table lists in-frame clones only, not all of them. The table has around 130,000 clones, 65% to 90% seen once. The chain is built from TRBV28 and TRBJ2-3; the match to TRBD1 covers 7 bases. Sequenced material: PBMCs. The source of this sequence is a young man in good health and CMV-seronegative. The CDR3 is CASSLRTGLSTDTQYF. The CDR3 DNA sequence: TGTGCCAGCAGTTTACGGACAGGCCTTAGCACAGATACGCAGTATTTT.